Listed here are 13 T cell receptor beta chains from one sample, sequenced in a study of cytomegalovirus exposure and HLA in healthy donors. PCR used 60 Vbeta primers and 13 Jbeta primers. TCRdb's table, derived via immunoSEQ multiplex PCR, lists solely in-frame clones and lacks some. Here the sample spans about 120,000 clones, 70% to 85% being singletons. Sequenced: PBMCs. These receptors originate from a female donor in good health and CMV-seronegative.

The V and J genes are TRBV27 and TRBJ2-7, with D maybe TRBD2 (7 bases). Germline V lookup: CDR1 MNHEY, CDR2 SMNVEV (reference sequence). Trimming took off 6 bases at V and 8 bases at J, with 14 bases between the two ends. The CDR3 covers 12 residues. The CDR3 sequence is CASSTAGAQQYF. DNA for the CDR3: TGTGCCAGCAGCACGGCGGGGGCCCAGCAGTACTTC.

The CDR3 nucleotides are TGTGCCAGCAGTTTATGGTTAGCGGGAGTGACAGATACGCAGTATTTT. Amino acid sequence: CASSLWLAGVTDTQYF. The chain carries TRBV27 and TRBJ2-3; 9 bases align to TRBD2. Looked up from germline, CDR1 is MNHEY and CDR2 is SMNVEV (reference sequence). The V segment lost 1 base and the J segment 3 bases; nucleotides outside the gene matches: 5. The CDR3 sequence is 16 residues long.

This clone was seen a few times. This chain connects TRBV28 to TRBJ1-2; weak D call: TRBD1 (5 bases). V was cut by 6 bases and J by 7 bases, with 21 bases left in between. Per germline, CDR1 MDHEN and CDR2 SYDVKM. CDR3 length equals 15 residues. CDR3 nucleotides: TGTGCCAGCAGAAGTCCGGGACTATTAAGCAGTGGCTACACCTTC. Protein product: CASRSPGLLSSGYTF.

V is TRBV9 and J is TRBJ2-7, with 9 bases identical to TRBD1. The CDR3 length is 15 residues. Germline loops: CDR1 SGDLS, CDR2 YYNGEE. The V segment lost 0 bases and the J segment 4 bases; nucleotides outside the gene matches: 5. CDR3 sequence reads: CASSVDGTGSYEQYF. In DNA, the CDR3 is TGTGCCAGCAGCGTAGATGGGACAGGGTCGTACGAGCAGTACTTC.

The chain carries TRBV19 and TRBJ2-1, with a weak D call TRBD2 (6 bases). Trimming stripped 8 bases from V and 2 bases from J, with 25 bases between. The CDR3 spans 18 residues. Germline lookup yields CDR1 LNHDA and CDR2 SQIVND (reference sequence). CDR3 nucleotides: TGTGCCAGTTCAGTTAGCGGCCCCTCTTTAGCTACCTACAATGAGCAGTTCTTC. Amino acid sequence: CASSVSGPSLATYNEQFF.

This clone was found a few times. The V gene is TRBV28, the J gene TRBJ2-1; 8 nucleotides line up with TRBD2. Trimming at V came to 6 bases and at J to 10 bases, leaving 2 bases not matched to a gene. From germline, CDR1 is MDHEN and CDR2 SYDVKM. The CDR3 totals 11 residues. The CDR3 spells CASRRTSEQFF. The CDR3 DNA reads TGTGCCAGCAGAAGGACTAGCGAGCAGTTCTTC. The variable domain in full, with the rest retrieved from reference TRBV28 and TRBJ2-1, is DVKVTQSSRYLVKRTGEKVFLECVQDMDHENMFWYRQDPGLGLRLIYFSYDVKMKEKGDIPEGYSVSREKKERFSLILESASTNQTSMYLCASRRTSEQFFGPGTRLTVL.

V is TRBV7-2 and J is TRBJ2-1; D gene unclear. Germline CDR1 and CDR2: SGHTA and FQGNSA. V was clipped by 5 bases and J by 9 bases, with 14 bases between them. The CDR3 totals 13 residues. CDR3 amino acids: CASSPYSRGEQFF. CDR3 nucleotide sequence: TGTGCCAGCAGCCCATATAGTCGCGGTGAGCAGTTCTTC.

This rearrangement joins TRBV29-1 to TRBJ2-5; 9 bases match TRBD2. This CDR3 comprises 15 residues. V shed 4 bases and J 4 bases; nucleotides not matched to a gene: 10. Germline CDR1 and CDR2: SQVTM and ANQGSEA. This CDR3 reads CSVGGTSRGGETQYF. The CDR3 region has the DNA TGCAGCGTTGGAGGGACTAGCCGCGGAGGAGAGACCCAGTACTTC.

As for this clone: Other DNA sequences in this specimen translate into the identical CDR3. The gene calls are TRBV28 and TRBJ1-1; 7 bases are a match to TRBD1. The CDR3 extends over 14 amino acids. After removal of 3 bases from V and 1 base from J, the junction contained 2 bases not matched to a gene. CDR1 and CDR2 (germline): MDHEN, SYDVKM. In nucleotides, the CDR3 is TGTGCCAGCAGTTTGACAGGGCAGAACACTGAAGCTTTCTTT. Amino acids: CASSLTGQNTEAFF.

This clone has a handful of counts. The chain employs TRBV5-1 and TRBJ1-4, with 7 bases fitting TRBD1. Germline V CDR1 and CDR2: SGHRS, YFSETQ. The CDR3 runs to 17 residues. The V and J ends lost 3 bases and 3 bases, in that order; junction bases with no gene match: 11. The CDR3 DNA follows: TGCGCCAGCAGCTCGGTGGGACAGACGGCTTCTAATGAAAAACTGTTTTTT. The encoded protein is CASSSVGQTASNEKLFF.

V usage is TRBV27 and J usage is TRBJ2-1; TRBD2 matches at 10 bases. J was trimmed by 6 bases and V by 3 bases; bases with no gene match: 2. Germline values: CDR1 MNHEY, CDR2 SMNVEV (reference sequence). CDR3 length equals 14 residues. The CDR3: CASSFGTSANEQFF. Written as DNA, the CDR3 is TGTGCCAGCAGTTTCGGGACTAGCGCCAATGAGCAGTTCTTC.

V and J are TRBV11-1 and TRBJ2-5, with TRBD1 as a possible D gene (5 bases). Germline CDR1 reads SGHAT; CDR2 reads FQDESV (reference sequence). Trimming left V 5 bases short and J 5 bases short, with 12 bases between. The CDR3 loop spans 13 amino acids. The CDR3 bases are TGTGCCAGCAGCCTTCAGGGTGGGGAGACCCAGTACTTC. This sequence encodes CASSLQGGETQYF.

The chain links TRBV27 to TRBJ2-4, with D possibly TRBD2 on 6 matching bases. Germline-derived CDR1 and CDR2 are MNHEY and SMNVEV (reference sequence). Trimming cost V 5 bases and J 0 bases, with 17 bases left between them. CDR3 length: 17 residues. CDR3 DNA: TGTGCCAGCAGTCCCCGGTGGGGGGAGATAGCCAAAAACATTCAGTACTTC. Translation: CASSPRWGEIAKNIQYF.